The sequence of this T cell receptor beta chain was determined in a study of CD4 T cells in relation to SARS-CoV-2 and coronaviruses. Concerning this clone itself: What it recognizes is unknown.

Produced via immunoSEQ multiplex PCR; TCRdb's table is partial and in-frame only. Among more than 20,000 clones listed, about 70% were seen once. The unexposed donors gave CD4+ T cells in about 2011-2018, prior to COVID-19. After roughly ten days of culture, CD4+ T cells were isolated. The clonotype comes from a human donor in good health. What was sequenced was CD4+ T cells from PBMCs, cultured in vitro.

Here the CDR3 DNA reads TGTGCCAGCAGCCAAGATTGGGTCGGCGGCTACACCTTC. Translating it yields CASSQDWVGGYTF. The J gene is TRBJ1-2, the V gene TRBV4-2; D not certain. V lost 0 bases and J lost 8, with 10 bases in between. The CDR3 totals 13 residues. Germline assignment: CDR1 LGHNA and CDR2 YNFKEQ.